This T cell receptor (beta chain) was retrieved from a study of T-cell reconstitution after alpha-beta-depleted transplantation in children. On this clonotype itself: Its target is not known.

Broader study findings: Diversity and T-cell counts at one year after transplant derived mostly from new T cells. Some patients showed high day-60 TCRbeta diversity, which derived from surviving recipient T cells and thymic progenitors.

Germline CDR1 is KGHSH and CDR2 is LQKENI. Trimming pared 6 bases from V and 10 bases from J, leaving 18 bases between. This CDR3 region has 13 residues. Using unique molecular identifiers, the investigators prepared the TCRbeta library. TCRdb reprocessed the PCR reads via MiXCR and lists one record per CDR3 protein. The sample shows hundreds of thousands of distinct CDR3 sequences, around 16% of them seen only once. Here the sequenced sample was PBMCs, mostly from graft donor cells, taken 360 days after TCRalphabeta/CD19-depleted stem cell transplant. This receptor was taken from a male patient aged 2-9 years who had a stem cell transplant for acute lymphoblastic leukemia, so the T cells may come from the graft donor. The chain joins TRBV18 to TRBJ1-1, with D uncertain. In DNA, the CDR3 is TGTGCCAGCTCGCCGAGTTTCGGGGAGCGAGCTTTCTTT. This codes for CASSPSFGERAFF.